This TCR beta chain was obtained from a study of beta chain features in type 1 diabetes. Background on the study: Over all samples combined, some 110 million sorted cells were examined.

This CDR3 is built from 13 residues. V lost 2 bases and J lost 3, with 2 bases in between. Per the germline V gene, CDR1 is MNHEY and CDR2 is SVGAGI. Sequencing targeted expressed TCRB transcripts, as all isolated RNA had been reverse transcribed. Profiled with immunoSEQ multiplex PCR; TCRdb holds only in-frame clones, not every one. The sample includes fewer than 500,000 clones, 14% of them seen just once. This receptor was identified in a man aged 30 to 39 in good health. Material: naive CD4+ T cells from blood. This chain connects TRBV6-5 to TRBJ2-6; D call uncertain. CDR3 region: CASSYGGANVLTF. In DNA, the CDR3 is TGTGCCAGCAGTTACGGTGGGGCCAACGTCCTGACTTTC.